A selection of T cell receptor beta chains follows, all from one sample in a study of beta chain features in type 1 diabetes. The protocol was immunoSEQ multiplex PCR, while the TCRdb copy is restricted to in-frame clones and leaves out a portion. The table lists under 350,000 clones, under 8.5% of them singletons. Sequenced sample: central memory CD4+ T cells from blood. Every receptor here comes from a woman aged 18-29 years in good health. Each CDR3 is given with its conserved first and last residue. Fields, in order: J gene, V gene, CDR3 protein.

TRBJ2-3 TRBV6-1 CASTTSRDTQYF
TRBJ1-2 TRBV7-8 CASSPGWGLNYGYTF
TRBJ1-6 TRBV27 CASSFRVRDRGRGNSPLHF
TRBJ1-5 TRBV5-8 CASSLMAGGQPQHF
TRBJ2-5 TRBV7-9 CASSLQAGTQETQYF
TRBJ1-5 TRBV7-9 CASSLVLDGPQHF
TRBJ1-6 TRBV10-3 CAIRHSPLHF
TRBJ1-5 TRBV28 CASTTGGQDQPQHF
TRBJ1-4 TRBV6-5 CASSSDDEKLFF
TRBJ1-1 TRBV18 CASSPQGMNTEAFF
TRBJ2-5 TRBV11-3 CASSPTGHPRETQYF
TRBJ1-2 TRBV4-3 CASSQDRQGTFYGYTF
TRBJ2-3 TRBV5-5 CASNRGTLGDTQYF
TRBJ1-1 TRBV25-1 CASRGQTPEAFF
TRBJ2-1 TRBV7-2 CASSLGSFSDEQFF
TRBJ2-7 TRBV7-2 CASSNRLAGAYEQYF
TRBJ2-3 TRBV2 CASRPDVTDTQYF
TRBJ1-3 TRBV14 CASSPKTGRSGNTIYF
TRBJ1-6 TRBV7-3 CASSLDFVSPLHF
TRBJ1-5 TRBV29-1 CSAEGGRGQPQHF
TRBJ1-4 TRBV28 CASSSGTVNEKLFF
TRBJ2-7 TRBV21-1 CASSKRRGASSYEQYF
TRBJ1-1 TRBV7-9 CASSLDAVRMNTEAFF
TRBJ2-3 TRBV29-1 CSVVDRIKTSTDTQYF
TRBJ1-4 TRBV9 CASSPTSDGYEKLFF
TRBJ1-5 TRBV28 CASSSSRGYNQPQHF
TRBJ1-2 TRBV18 CASSPDSSYGYTF
TRBJ1-2 TRBV7-3 CASSLDRGYGYTF
TRBJ1-2 TRBV19 CASSAPGDVYGYTF